This TCR beta chain was sequenced for a study of blood T cells in healthy people across ages. This CDR3 contains 16 residues. From germline, CDR1 is MNHEY and CDR2 SMNVEV (reference sequence). Trimming shortened V by 2 bases and J by 4 bases, and 18 bases separated the two germline ends. It was with a sample-barcoded 5' primer and a J-beta primer mix that a second PCR of roughly 6 to 11 cycles was run. TCRdb recomputed calls from the 5' RACE reads with MiXCR, one row per CDR3 protein. Here the sample spans about 780,000 distinct CDR3 sequences, less than 60% being singletons. V is TRBV27 and J is TRBJ2-7; D is possibly TRBD2 (7 bases). The TCR was taken from a man of 80 years or more in good health. Sequenced input: blood. In DNA form, the CDR3 reads TGTGCCAGCAGTTTAATAAACGGGGGGCGCAGGTACGAGCAGTACTTC. It is translated as CASSLINGGRRYEQYF.